This T cell receptor beta chain comes out of a study of blood T cell repertoires in COVID-19. Study details: Samples taken during acute and convalescent COVID-19 were collected in the United States, Italy and Spain. T cells, B-cell-depleted T cells, or PBMCs provided the cDNA or gDNA that served as material.

This clone has a handful of counts. The germline V gene encodes CDR1 MDHEN and CDR2 SYDVKM. The CDR3 spans 10 residues. The ends were cut back, 8 bases at V and 10 bases at J, with 8 bases in the middle. Per the original data handling: Scientists estimated how many nucleated cells there were by amplifying reference gene primers. Clones were sequenced by immunoSEQ multiplex PCR, and TCRdb holds only the in-frame ones, with some missing. V and J calls and clone size come straight from that table; D and trimming were deduced from the DNA. The sample has fewer than 500,000 clones, roughly 90% seen once. The TCR sequence derives from a woman aged 25 to 39 with acute or convalescent COVID-19. Sequencing was done on a sample of peripheral blood. The V call is TRBV28, the J call TRBJ2-2; D might be TRBD1 (5 bases). The CDR3 reads CASGREELFF. For the CDR3, the DNA is TGTGCCAGCGGCAGGGAGGAGCTGTTTTTT.